This T cell receptor (beta chain) is drawn from a study of radiotherapy plus CTLA-4 blockade in lung cancer. Background on the study: Disease control was seen in roughly 30% of patients, objective responses in approximately 19%. Whole-study findings and limits: Radiotherapy with ipilimumab was followed by blood expansion of tumor-derived clones.

Profiling relied on immunoSEQ multiplex PCR, and the TCRdb table lists in-frame clones only, not all of them. Altogether around 40,000 clones are present, about 77% being singletons, with the ten largest covering around 9.6%. The CDR3 totals 15 residues. V was pared by 0 bases and J by 4 bases, with 10 bases between. Per germline, CDR1 SGHDN and CDR2 FVKESK. This clone was seen once. What it binds is not known. The J gene is TRBJ1-3, the V gene TRBV14; D is unclear. The origin of this receptor is a human donor with non-small cell lung cancer who had stable disease on radiotherapy plus ipilimumab. The sample consisted of peripheral blood, taken from a patient treated with radiotherapy plus ipilimumab. The CDR3 loop reads CASSQDPGLGNTIYF. The CDR3 DNA is TGTGCCAGCAGCCAAGATCCGGGGTTAGGAAACACCATATATTTT.